These T cell receptor beta chains were read from a single sample in a study of early T cells in non-severe SARS-CoV-2 infection. TCRdb reprocessed the 5' RACE reads via MiXCR and lists one record per CDR3 protein. The sample holds around 50,000 distinct CDR3 sequences, about 4% seen once. The sample taken for sequencing was whole blood. These receptors were obtained from an adult who was a healthcare worker with PCR-confirmed SARS-CoV-2 infection or an uninfected control (not recorded which). Each CDR3 is given with its conserved first and last residue. D genes are given only for firm matches. Size is omitted from some rows. Given values are once, few, many or a class for expanded clones.

CDR3 protein: CASSPGTSGIPDTQYF
CDR3 DNA: TGTGCCAGCAGCCCTGGGACTAGCGGGATCCCAGATACGCAGTATTTT
V gene: TRBV7-9
clone size: NA
J gene: TRBJ2-3
D gene: TRBD2

CDR3 protein: CASNKGSLDSPLHF
CDR3 DNA: TGCGCCAGCAACAAGGGATCTCTTGATTCACCCCTCCACTTT
V gene: TRBV5-1
clone size: NA
J gene: TRBJ1-6
D gene: NA

CDR3 protein: CASSFSRVTGELFF
CDR3 DNA: TGTGCCAGCAGTTTTTCAAGGGTCACCGGGGAGCTGTTTTTT
V gene: TRBV27
clone size: many
J gene: TRBJ2-2
D gene: NA

CDR3 protein: CASSPRGEDQPQHF
CDR3 DNA: TGTGCCAGCAGCCCTCGCGGAGAGGATCAGCCCCAGCATTTT
V gene: TRBV7-9
clone size: NA
J gene: TRBJ1-5
D gene: NA

CDR3 protein: CSARDKEFSGANVLTF
CDR3 DNA: TGCAGTGCTAGAGATAAAGAGTTTTCTGGGGCCAACGTCCTGACTTTC
V gene: TRBV20-1
clone size: many
J gene: TRBJ2-6
D gene: NA

CDR3 protein: CSALSSGADSNEQFF
CDR3 DNA: TGCAGTGCTCTCTCTAGCGGGGCGGATAGCAATGAGCAGTTCTTC
V gene: TRBV20-1
clone size: many
J gene: TRBJ2-1
D gene: TRBD2

CDR3 protein: CASTSGEIGELFF
CDR3 DNA: TGTGCCAGCACTAGCGGTGAGATCGGGGAGCTGTTTTTT
V gene: TRBV2
clone size: medium-sized
J gene: TRBJ2-2
D gene: TRBD2

CDR3 protein: CASSPFYEQYF
CDR3 DNA: TGTGCCAGCAGCCCTTTCTACGAGCAGTACTTC
V gene: TRBV7-8
clone size: many
J gene: TRBJ2-7
D gene: NA

CDR3 protein: CASSLAVSNYGYTF
CDR3 DNA: TGTGCCAGCAGCTTAGCCGTCTCTAACTATGGCTACACCTTC
V gene: TRBV7-2
clone size: many
J gene: TRBJ1-2
D gene: NA

CDR3 protein: CASSQQDRDYNEQFF
CDR3 DNA: TGTGCCAGCAGCCAACAGGACAGAGATTACAATGAGCAGTTCTTC
V gene: TRBV14
clone size: many
J gene: TRBJ2-1
D gene: NA